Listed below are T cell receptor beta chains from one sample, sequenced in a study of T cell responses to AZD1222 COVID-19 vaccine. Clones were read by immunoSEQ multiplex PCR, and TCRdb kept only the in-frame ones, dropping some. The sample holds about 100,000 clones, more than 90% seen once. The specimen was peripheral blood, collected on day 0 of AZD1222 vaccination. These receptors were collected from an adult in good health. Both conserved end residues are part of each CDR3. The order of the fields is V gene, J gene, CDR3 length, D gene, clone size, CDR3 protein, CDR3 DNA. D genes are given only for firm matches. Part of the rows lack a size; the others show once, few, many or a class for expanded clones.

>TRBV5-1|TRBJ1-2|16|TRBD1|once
CASSLITGTANYGYTF
TGCGCCAGCAGCTTGATCACCGGGACAGCTAACTATGGCTACACCTTC
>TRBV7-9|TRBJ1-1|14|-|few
CASSLGDVSTEAFF
TGTGCCAGCAGCTTGGGTGATGTGAGTACTGAAGCTTTCTTT
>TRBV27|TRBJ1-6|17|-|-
CASSLSSGISYNSPLHF
TGTGCCAGCAGTTTATCATCAGGGATATCCTATAATTCACCCCTCCACTTT
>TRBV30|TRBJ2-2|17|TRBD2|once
CAWRRGLAGINTGELFF
TGTGCCTGGAGACGGGGACTAGCGGGAATCAACACCGGGGAGCTGTTTTTT
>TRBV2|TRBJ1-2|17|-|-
CASSDGQTGLANYGYTF
TGTGCCAGCAGTGACGGGCAAACAGGGTTAGCTAACTATGGCTACACCTTC
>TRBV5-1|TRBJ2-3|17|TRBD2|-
CASSLGLAGGKADTQYF
TGCGCCAGCAGCTTGGGGCTAGCGGGAGGGAAAGCAGATACGCAGTATTTT
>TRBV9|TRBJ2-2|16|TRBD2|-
CASSAALAGVYGELFF
TGTGCCAGCAGCGCGGCTCTAGCGGGAGTCTATGGGGAGCTGTTTTTT
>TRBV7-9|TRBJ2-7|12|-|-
CASSLLGHEQYF
TGTGCCAGCAGCTTACTAGGGCACGAGCAGTACTTC
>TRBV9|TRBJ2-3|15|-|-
CASSVGGAITDTQYF
TGTGCCAGCAGCGTAGGGGGGGCGATCACAGATACGCAGTATTTT
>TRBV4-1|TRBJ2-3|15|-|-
CASRSRPQRTDTQYF
TGCGCCAGCAGGTCTAGACCCCAGCGCACAGATACGCAGTATTTT
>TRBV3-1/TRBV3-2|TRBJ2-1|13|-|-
CASSQDMGDEQFF
TGTGCCAGCAGCCAAGATATGGGCGATGAGCAGTTCTTC
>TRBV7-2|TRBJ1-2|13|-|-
CASSRMAGEGYTF
TGTGCCAGCAGCCGAATGGCGGGTGAAGGCTACACCTTC
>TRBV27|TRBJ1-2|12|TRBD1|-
CASRTQGYGYTF
TGTGCCAGCAGAACACAGGGGTATGGCTACACCTTC
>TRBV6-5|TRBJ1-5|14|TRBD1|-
CASSRTGDNQPQHF
TGTGCCAGCAGTCGGACAGGGGATAATCAGCCCCAGCATTTT
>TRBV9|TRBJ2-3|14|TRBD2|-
CASSASGGGDTQYF
TGTGCCAGCAGCGCTAGCGGGGGGGGAGATACGCAGTATTTT
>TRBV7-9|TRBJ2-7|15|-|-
CASSRHGSRGYEQYF
TGTGCCAGCAGCAGACACGGGAGTAGGGGCTACGAGCAGTACTTC
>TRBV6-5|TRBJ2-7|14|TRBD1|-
CASSRDSYAYEQYF
TGTGCCAGCAGTAGGGACAGCTATGCCTACGAGCAGTACTTC
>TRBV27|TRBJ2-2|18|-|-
CASSLGSFGSTNTGELFF
TGTGCCAGCAGTTTGGGGTCTTTTGGGTCCACCAACACCGGGGAGCTGTTTTTT
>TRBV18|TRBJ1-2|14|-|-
CASTRWGPTWGYTF
TGTGCCAGCACGCGCTGGGGTCCAACCTGGGGCTACACCTTC
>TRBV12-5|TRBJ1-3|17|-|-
CASGLVLGQRSGNTIYF
TGTGCTAGTGGTTTGGTACTAGGACAGAGATCTGGAAACACCATATATTTT
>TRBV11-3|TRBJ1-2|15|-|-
CASSLDQSSPLGYTF
TGTGCCAGCAGCTTAGATCAGAGCTCGCCTCTGGGCTACACCTTC
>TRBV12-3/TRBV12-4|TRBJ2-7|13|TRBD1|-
CASSPQGTYEQYF
TGTGCCAGCAGTCCACAGGGGACCTACGAGCAGTACTTC
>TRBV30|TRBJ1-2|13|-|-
CAWSEGQEYGYTF
TGTGCCTGGAGTGAAGGGCAGGAGTATGGCTACACCTTC
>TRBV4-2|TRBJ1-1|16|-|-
CASSQDLGGVNTEAFF
TGTGCCAGCAGCCAAGATCTGGGGGGCGTGAACACTGAAGCTTTCTTT
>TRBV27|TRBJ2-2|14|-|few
CASSPPLNSGELFF
TGTGCCAGCAGTCCCCCTCTGAATTCCGGGGAGCTGTTTTTT
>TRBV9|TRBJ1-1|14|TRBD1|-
CASRQGGLDTEAFF
TGTGCCAGCAGACAGGGGGGTCTAGACACTGAAGCTTTCTTT
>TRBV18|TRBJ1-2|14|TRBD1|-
CASSSNRDSYGYTF
TGTGCCAGCTCATCTAACCGGGACAGCTATGGCTACACCTTC
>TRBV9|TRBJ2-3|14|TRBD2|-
CASNGGASTDTQYF
TGTGCCAGCAACGGGGGGGCTAGCACAGATACGCAGTATTTT
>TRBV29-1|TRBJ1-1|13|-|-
CSVGVRADTEAFF
TGCAGCGTTGGCGTCAGGGCTGACACTGAAGCTTTCTTT
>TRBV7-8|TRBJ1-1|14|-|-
CASRIGGGNTEAFF
TGTGCCAGCAGGATAGGGGGGGGAAATACTGAAGCTTTCTTT
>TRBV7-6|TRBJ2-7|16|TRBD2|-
CASSLSGSGGPREQYF
TGTGCCAGCAGCCTCTCGGGGAGCGGGGGGCCTAGGGAGCAGTACTTC
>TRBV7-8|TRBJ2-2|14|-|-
CASSLSSYTGELFF
TGTGCCAGCAGCTTAAGTAGTTACACCGGGGAGCTGTTTTTT
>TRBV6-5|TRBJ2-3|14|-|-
CASKVISSTDTQYF
TGTGCCAGCAAAGTGATCTCGAGCACAGATACGCAGTATTTT
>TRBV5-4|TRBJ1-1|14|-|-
CASSLETENTEAFF
TGTGCCAGCAGCTTGGAGACAGAAAACACTGAAGCTTTCTTT
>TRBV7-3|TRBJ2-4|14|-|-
CASSPSIAKNIQYF
TGTGCCAGCAGCCCCAGTATAGCCAAAAACATTCAGTACTTC
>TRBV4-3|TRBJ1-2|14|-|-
CASSPVGSNYGYTF
TGCGCCAGCAGCCCGGTTGGTTCTAACTATGGCTACACCTTC
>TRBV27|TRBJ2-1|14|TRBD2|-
CASSRLAGVNEQFF
TGTGCCAGCAGTCGACTAGCGGGGGTCAATGAGCAGTTCTTC
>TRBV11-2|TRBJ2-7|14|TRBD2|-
CASSLGLAFFEQYF
TGTGCCAGCAGCTTGGGACTAGCTTTTTTTGAGCAGTACTTC
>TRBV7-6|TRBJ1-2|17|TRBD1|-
CASSIEKGRGLGYGYTF
TGTGCCAGCAGTATAGAAAAAGGCAGGGGGCTCGGCTATGGCTACACCTTC
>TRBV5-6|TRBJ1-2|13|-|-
CASSLDPSGGYTF
TGTGCCAGCAGCTTGGACCCTTCAGGTGGCTACACCTTC
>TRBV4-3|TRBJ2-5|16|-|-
CASSQDLRRNQETQYF
TGCGCCAGCAGCCAAGACTTGCGCAGGAATCAAGAGACCCAGTACTTC
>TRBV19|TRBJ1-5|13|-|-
CASSTISNQPQHF
TGTGCCAGTAGTACGATTAGCAATCAGCCCCAGCATTTT
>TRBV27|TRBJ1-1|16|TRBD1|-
CASRPGQGISNTEAFF
TGTGCCAGCAGACCCGGACAGGGGATTTCGAACACTGAAGCTTTCTTT
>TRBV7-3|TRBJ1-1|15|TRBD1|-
CASSQGTGGDTEAFF
TGTGCCAGCAGCCAGGGGACAGGGGGAGACACTGAAGCTTTCTTT
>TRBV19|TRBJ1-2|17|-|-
CASSIVSSGLTFYGYTF
TGTGCCAGTAGTATAGTCTCCTCGGGCCTGACTTTCTATGGCTACACCTTC
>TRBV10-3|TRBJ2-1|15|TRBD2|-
CAISESDTSGREQFF
TGTGCCATCAGTGAGTCAGATACTAGCGGGCGGGAGCAGTTCTTC
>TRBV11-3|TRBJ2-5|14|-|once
CASSFRPPQETQYF
TGTGCCAGCAGCTTCCGACCCCCTCAAGAGACCCAGTACTTC
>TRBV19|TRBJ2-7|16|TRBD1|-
CASSLGETGGPYEQYF
TGTGCCAGTAGCCTGGGAGAGACAGGGGGCCCGTACGAGCAGTACTTC
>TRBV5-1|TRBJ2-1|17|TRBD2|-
CASSGPGGSSRYNEQFF
TGCGCCAGCAGCGGGCCGGGGGGTAGCAGCCGTTACAATGAGCAGTTCTTC
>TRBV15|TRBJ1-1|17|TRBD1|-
CATSSVGDSPLDTEAFF
TGTGCCACCAGCAGCGTAGGGGACAGCCCCTTGGACACTGAAGCTTTCTTT
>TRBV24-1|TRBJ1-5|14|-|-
CFIRPEESNQPQHF
TGTTTTATTCGCCCCGAGGAAAGCAATCAGCCCCAGCATTTT
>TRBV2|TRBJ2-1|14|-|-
CASIGAGAYNEQFF
TGTGCCAGCATTGGGGCAGGGGCCTACAATGAGCAGTTCTTC
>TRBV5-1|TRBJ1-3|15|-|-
CASSLGGASGNTIYF
TGCGCCAGCAGCTTGGGAGGGGCCTCTGGAAACACCATATATTTT
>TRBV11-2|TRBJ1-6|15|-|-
CASSLGYREGSPLHF
TGTGCCAGCAGCTTAGGCTACAGGGAAGGTTCACCCCTCCACTTT
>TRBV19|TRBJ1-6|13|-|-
CASRQGGNSPLHF
TGTGCCAGTAGGCAGGGTGGTAATTCACCCCTCCACTTT
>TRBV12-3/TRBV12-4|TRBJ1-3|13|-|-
CASSSPAGNTIYF
TGTGCCAGCAGTTCTCCGGCCGGAAACACCATATATTTT
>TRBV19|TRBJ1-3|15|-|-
CASSRQPGTGNTIYF
TGTGCCAGTAGTCGTCAGCCCGGAACTGGAAACACCATATATTTT
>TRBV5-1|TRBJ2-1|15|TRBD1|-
CASSFGGQGVGEQFF
TGCGCCAGCAGCTTCGGGGGACAGGGGGTCGGTGAGCAGTTCTTC